This T cell receptor (beta chain) was profiled in a study of blood T cell repertoires in COVID-19. Study summary: T cells, B-cell-depleted T cells, or PBMCs provided the cDNA or gDNA that served as material.

Authors' processing steps: It was from reference gene primer amplification that nucleated cell counts were estimated. Data came from immunoSEQ multiplex PCR; TCRdb stores just in-frame clones and leaves some out. V, J and clone size reflect that table, while D and trimming were determined from the DNA. This table has tens of thousands of clones, about 80% appearing once. Trimming removed 0 bases from V and 5 bases from J, with 9 bases in between. Germline assignment: CDR1 SGHNT and CDR2 YYREEE (reference sequence). This CDR3 has 14 residues. The sequence came from a man over 45 with active or convalescent COVID-19. This chain uses TRBV5-4 with TRBJ1-5; tentatively, D is TRBD1 (5 bases). The sequenced sample consisted of peripheral blood. CDR3 loop: CASSLGGRDQPQHF. The CDR3 DNA follows: TGTGCCAGCAGCTTGGGGGGCAGGGATCAGCCCCAGCATTTT.